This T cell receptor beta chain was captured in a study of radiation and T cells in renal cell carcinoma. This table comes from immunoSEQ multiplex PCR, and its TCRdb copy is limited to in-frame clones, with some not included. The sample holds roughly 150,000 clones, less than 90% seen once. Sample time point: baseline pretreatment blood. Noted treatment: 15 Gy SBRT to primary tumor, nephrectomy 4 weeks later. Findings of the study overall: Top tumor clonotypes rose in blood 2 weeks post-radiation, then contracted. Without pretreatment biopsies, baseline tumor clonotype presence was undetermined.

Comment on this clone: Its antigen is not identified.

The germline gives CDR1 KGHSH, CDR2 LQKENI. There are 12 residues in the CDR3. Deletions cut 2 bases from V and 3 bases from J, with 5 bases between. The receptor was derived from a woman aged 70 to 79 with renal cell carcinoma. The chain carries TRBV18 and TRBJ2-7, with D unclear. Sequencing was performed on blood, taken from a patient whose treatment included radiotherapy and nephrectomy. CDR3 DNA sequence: TGTGCCAGCTCACCAGGAGTCTACGAGCAGTACTTC. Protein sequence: CASSPGVYEQYF.